Listed here are 30 T cell receptor beta chains from one sample, sequenced in a study of T cell responses to AZD1222 COVID-19 vaccine. The table came from immunoSEQ multiplex PCR; TCRdb's copy has only in-frame clones and leaves some out. Here the sample spans 140,000 or so clones, about 91% being singletons. This sample comprised peripheral blood, obtained on day 0 of AZD1222 vaccination. These receptors were collected from an adult in good health.

This clone was observed a handful of times. The gene calls are TRBV19 and TRBJ2-3; TRBD1 aligns across 7 bases. The CDR3 length is 15 residues. CDR1 and CDR2 from the germline V gene are LNHDA and SQIVND (reference sequence). After removal of 5 bases from V and 1 base from J, the junction contained 6 bases not matched to a gene. The CDR3 nucleotides are TGTGCCAGTAGTGCTAAGGACAGGCGCACAGATACGCAGTATTTT. Its translation: CASSAKDRRTDTQYF.

This clone appeared a single time. CDR3 sequence: CASSTRLGFGDTQYF. In DNA, the CDR3 is TGTGCCAGCAGCACGAGACTAGGGTTTGGAGATACGCAGTATTTT. V usage is TRBV7-9 and J usage is TRBJ2-3; D may be TRBD2 (6 bases). Germline V gene lookup returns CDR1 SEHNR and CDR2 FQNEAQ (reference sequence). The CDR3 loop spans 15 amino acids. The V end was cut by 5 bases, the J end by 5 bases, with 17 bases between.

The chain links TRBV10-3 to TRBJ2-7, with 9 bases matching TRBD2. The trim removed 6 bases at V and 0 bases at J, leaving 3 bases unmatched. In germline, CDR1 is ENHRY, CDR2 SYGVKD. This CDR3 comprises 14 residues. The CDR3 region has the DNA TGTGCCATCAGGGGACTAGCCGACTCCTACGAGCAGTACTTC. Amino acid sequence: CAIRGLADSYEQYF.

The V gene is TRBV4-3, the J gene TRBJ2-7; 10 bases map to TRBD2. Germline V gene sequence: CDR1 LGHNA, CDR2 YSLEER. V trimming: 1 base; J trimming: 4 bases; junction bases outside the gene matches: 4. The CDR3 contains 15 residues. The CDR3: CASSQGASGSYEQYF. The CDR3 DNA reads TGCGCCAGCAGCCAAGGGGCTAGCGGGAGTTACGAGCAGTACTTC.

The V and J genes are TRBV20-1 and TRBJ2-3; D is unclear. CDR1 and CDR2 (germline): DFQATT, SNEGSKA (reference sequence). CDR3 length equals 12 residues. Trimming stripped 3 bases from V and 2 bases from J, with 6 bases between. The DNA of the CDR3 is TGCAGTGCTAGTCCGGCCACAGATACGCAGTATTTT. It is translated as CSASPATDTQYF.

The sample holds one count of this clone. The rearrangement links TRBV6-6 to TRBJ2-1; TRBD2 aligns across 12 bases. The germline gives CDR1 MNHNY, CDR2 SVGAGI (reference sequence). The CDR3 length is 15 residues. V gave up 8 bases and J gave up 9 bases; unmatched junction bases: 11. The CDR3 here is CASPPTSGRNSEQFF. CDR3 DNA sequence: TGTGCCAGCCCCCCGACTAGCGGGAGAAATAGTGAGCAGTTCTTC.

The chain combines TRBV5-5 with TRBJ1-1; D not resolved. The CDR3 consists of 15 residues. CDR1 and CDR2 from the germline V gene are SGHKS and YYEKEE (reference sequence). The V end lost 4 bases, the J end lost 1 base, and 14 bases lay between the germline ends. CDR3 DNA sequence: TGTGCCAGCAGCCTTGAAGGGCTCCCGAACACTGAAGCTTTCTTT. This sequence encodes CASSLEGLPNTEAFF.

The chain uses TRBV19 and TRBJ2-5, with 8 bases identical to TRBD2. The CDR3 contains 14 residues. Germline V gives CDR1 LNHDA, CDR2 SQIVND (reference sequence). The V segment lost 10 bases and the J segment 5 bases; nucleotides outside the gene matches: 12. CDR3: CATHRECGRETQYF. DNA of the CDR3: TGTGCCACCCACCGAGAATGCGGGAGGGAGACCCAGTACTTC.

This chain links TRBV6-2 or TRBV6-3 with TRBJ2-1; possible D gene TRBD1, 5 bases. This CDR3 comprises 13 residues. CDR1 and CDR2 (germline): MNHEY, SVGEGT. V lost 3 bases, J lost 5 bases, and 8 bases lay in between. CDR3 residues: CASSYEGDNEQFF. Here the CDR3 DNA reads TGTGCCAGCAGTTATGAAGGGGACAATGAGCAGTTCTTC.

The V call is TRBV13, the J call TRBJ2-7; D is ambiguous. This CDR3 spans 12 amino acids. From germline, CDR1 is PRHDT and CDR2 FYEKMQ (reference sequence). Trimming left V 0 bases short and J 6 bases short, with 6 bases between. CDR3 bases: TGTGCCAGCAGCTTAGGATGGTCCGAGCAGTACTTC. This codes for CASSLGWSEQYF. The variable domain in full, with the rest retrieved from reference TRBV13 and TRBJ2-7, is AAGVIQSPRHLIKEKRETATLKCYPIPRHDTVYWYQQGPGQDPQFLISFYEKMQSDKGSIPDRFSAQQFSDYHSELNMSSLELGDSALYFCASSLGWSEQYFGPGTRLTVT.

The chain has TRBV3-1 (or the pseudogene TRBV3-2) and TRBJ1-2, with 8 bases matching TRBD1. The CDR3 totals 14 residues. Looked up from germline, CDR1 is LGHDT and CDR2 is YNNKEL (reference sequence). V lost 4 bases to trimming and J lost 7 bases; unmatched junction nucleotides: 8. CDR3 amino acids: CASSRGTGIRGYTF. CDR3 bases: TGTGCCAGCAGCCGGGGGACAGGAATTCGTGGCTACACCTTC.

The chain is built from TRBV11-2 and TRBJ2-2; 10 nucleotides line up with TRBD2. The CDR3 loop spans 15 amino acids. J was trimmed by 6 bases and V by 5 bases; bases with no gene match: 6. The germline V gene has CDR1 SGHAT and CDR2 FQNNGV. CDR3 sequence reads: CASSQGLAGAGELFF. For the CDR3, the DNA is TGTGCCAGCAGCCAGGGCCTAGCGGGAGCCGGGGAGCTGTTTTTT.

The chain links TRBV27 to TRBJ1-5; possibly TRBD1 for D (6 bases). The CDR3 length is 13 residues. Germline CDR1 is MNHEY and CDR2 is SMNVEV (reference sequence). V shed 5 bases and J shed 7 bases, with 12 bases lying between them. CDR3 DNA sequence: TGTGCCAGCAGTAAGGACAGAGACCAGCCCCAGCATTTT. The encoded protein is CASSKDRDQPQHF.

The gene calls are TRBV28 and TRBJ2-2, with D possibly TRBD2 on 6 matching bases. The CDR3 length is 14 residues. The germline V and J ends were trimmed by 6 bases and 5 bases, with 13 bases remaining between them. Germline V lookup: CDR1 MDHEN, CDR2 SYDVKM. CDR3 region: CASRAGSPTGELFF. The CDR3 DNA reads as TGTGCCAGCAGGGCGGGATCCCCTACCGGGGAGCTGTTTTTT.

Worth noting for this clone: Distinct nucleotide sequences in the sample also encode this CDR3. The chain combines TRBV6-5 with TRBJ1-3; no firm D call. CDR3 length equals 13 residues. V lost 0 bases, J lost 4 bases, and 4 bases lay in between. From germline, CDR1 is MNHEY and CDR2 SVGAGI. In nucleotides, the CDR3 is TGTGCCAGCAGTTACTCGAGGGGAAACACCATATATTTT. Residues: CASSYSRGNTIYF.

This clone has at least ten counts. This chain uses TRBV7-6 with TRBJ2-7, with 16 nucleotides matching TRBD2. Germline V CDR1 and CDR2: SGHVS, FNYEAQ. CDR3 length: 19 amino acids. Trimming took 2 bases from V and 2 from J; bases not matched to a gene: 9. The CDR3 reads CASSLKSGLAGGAAYEQYF. The CDR3 coding sequence is TGTGCCAGCAGCTTAAAGTCGGGACTAGCGGGAGGGGCGGCCTACGAGCAGTACTTC.

The chain combines TRBV30 with TRBJ2-7; D call uncertain. Germline V CDR1 and CDR2: GTSNPN, SVGIG (reference sequence). Deletions cut 3 bases from V and 0 bases from J, with 6 bases between. The CDR3 totals 12 residues. The CDR3 protein is CAWSVGSYEQYF. For the CDR3, the DNA is TGTGCCTGGAGCGTTGGCTCCTACGAGCAGTACTTC.

The rearrangement joins TRBV19 to TRBJ2-1; D is perhaps TRBD1 (6 bases). The CDR3 is 14 residues long. V lost 3 bases to trimming and J lost 3 bases, with 9 bases between them. CDR1 LNHDA and CDR2 SQIVND come from the germline V gene (reference sequence). The CDR3 DNA reads as TGTGCCAGTAGTATGGACAGTTACTACAATGAGCAGTTCTTC. Encoded protein: CASSMDSYYNEQFF.

The chain carries TRBV3-1 (or the pseudogene TRBV3-2) and TRBJ2-7, with 9 bases lining up with TRBD2. Unmatched junction bases numbered 5, after V lost 4 bases and J lost 1 base. Germline CDR1 LGHDT, CDR2 YNNKEL (reference sequence). This CDR3 comprises 15 residues. The CDR3 loop reads CASSPWREGSYEQYF. Written as DNA, the CDR3 is TGTGCCAGCAGCCCCTGGCGGGAGGGTTCCTACGAGCAGTACTTC.

The CDR3 protein is CASRGDEHSPLHF. The DNA of the CDR3 is TGTGCCAGCAGGGGGGACGAACATTCACCCCTCCACTTT. The chain has TRBV6-5 and TRBJ1-6; tentative D call: TRBD1 (5 bases). Per germline, CDR1 MNHEY and CDR2 SVGAGI. This CDR3 region has 13 residues. The V end lost 6 bases, the J end lost 8 bases, and 11 bases lay between the germline ends.

V gene TRBV6-5 combines with J gene TRBJ2-3; D remains ambiguous. Germline loops: CDR1 MNHEY, CDR2 SVGAGI. The V end lost 9 bases, the J end lost 6 bases, and 10 bases lay between the germline ends. The CDR3 loop spans 11 amino acids. CDR3 DNA: TGTGCCAGTAAATTGAGGGATACGCAGTATTTT. It specifies CASKLRDTQYF.

V usage is TRBV7-2 and J usage is TRBJ2-3, with 8 bases identical to TRBD2. In germline, CDR1 is SGHTA, CDR2 FQGNSA. V was clipped by 5 bases and J by 3 bases; unmatched bases: 4. The CDR3 runs 14 residues. The CDR3 here is CASSPGLATDTQYF. The CDR3 DNA is TGTGCCAGCAGCCCCGGACTAGCAACAGATACGCAGTATTTT.

The chain recombines TRBV30 with TRBJ1-1, with 8 positions matching TRBD1. Germline CDR1 and CDR2: GTSNPN and SVGIG (reference sequence). The CDR3 extends over 14 amino acids. The V segment lost 2 bases and the J segment 4 bases; nucleotides outside the gene matches: 6. The CDR3 nucleotides are TGTGCCTGGAGTCCCACAGGGGGGGGCACTGAAGCTTTCTTT. This translates into CAWSPTGGGTEAFF.

V and J are TRBV7-2 and TRBJ2-1, with unresolved D. Germline CDR1 SGHTA, CDR2 FQGNSA. This CDR3 has 13 amino acids. V was clipped by 5 bases and J by 6 bases, with 11 bases between them. CDR3 sequence (DNA): TGTGCCAGCAGCACGATAGGGCGCAATGAGCAGTTCTTC. Encoded protein: CASSTIGRNEQFF.

CDR3 DNA sequence: TGTGCCAGTAGTTCTGGACTAGCGGCCTTATACAATGAGCAGTTCTTC. Amino acid sequence: CASSSGLAALYNEQFF. The rearrangement joins TRBV19 to TRBJ2-1; TRBD2 agrees at 10 bases. V lost 5 bases, J lost 4 bases, and 8 bases stayed unmatched. The CDR3 loop spans 16 amino acids. The germline CDR1 and CDR2 sequences are LNHDA and SQIVND (reference sequence). The whole variable domain, filled in from reference TRBV19 and TRBJ2-1, reads DGGITQSPKYLFRKEGQNVTLSCEQNLNHDAMYWYRQDPGQGLRLIYYSQIVNDFQKGDIAEGYSVSREKKESFPLTVTSAQKNPTAFYLCASSSGLAALYNEQFFGPGTRLTVL.

This clone was detected once. The V and J genes are TRBV4-2 and TRBJ1-3; D gene uncertain. Germline V gene data show CDR1 as LGHNA and CDR2 as YNFKEQ. V was pared by 1 base and J by 2 bases, with 9 bases between. The CDR3 has 15 amino acids. The CDR3 region has the DNA TGTGCCAGCAGCCAAGGGGCCGGTACTGGAAACACCATATATTTT. Translating gives CASSQGAGTGNTIYF.

The chain combines TRBV30 with TRBJ1-5; D is ambiguous. CDR3 length: 14 amino acids. The V gene's germline CDR1 is GTSNPN and CDR2 SVGIG (reference sequence). V shed 2 bases and J shed 0 bases, with 8 bases lying between them. The CDR3: CAWSTVDSNQPQHF. In nucleotides, the CDR3 is TGTGCCTGGAGTACAGTTGATAGCAATCAGCCCCAGCATTTT.

This sequence joins TRBV5-6 and TRBJ1-6, with D perhaps matching TRBD1 (6 bases). This CDR3 comprises 15 residues. V gave up 4 bases and J gave up 9 bases, with 17 bases separating them. CDR1 and CDR2 (germline): SGHDT, YYEEEE. CDR3 nucleotide sequence: TGTGCCAGCAGCCCAACGACAGGATGGGGTTCACCCCTCCACTTT. The encoded protein is CASSPTTGWGSPLHF. The full variable domain, its missing parts supplied by reference TRBV5-6 and TRBJ1-6, is DAGVTQSPTHLIKTRGQQVTLRCSPKSGHDTVSWYQQALGQGPQFIFQYYEEEERQRGNFPDRFSGHQFPNYSSELNVNALLLGDSALYLCASSPTTGWGSPLHFGNGTRLTVT.

This rearrangement joins TRBV27 to TRBJ2-7, with 7 bases that match TRBD1. V trimming: 6 bases; J trimming: 3 bases; junction bases outside the gene matches: 8. In germline, CDR1 is MNHEY, CDR2 SMNVEV (reference sequence). The CDR3 sequence is 14 residues long. The CDR3 reads CASRPGTVIYEQYF. CDR3 nucleotides: TGTGCCAGCAGGCCCGGGACAGTGATCTACGAGCAGTACTTC.

The V and J genes are TRBV3-1 (or the pseudogene TRBV3-2) and TRBJ2-7; D possibly uses TRBD1 or TRBD2 (5 bases each). This CDR3 has 14 amino acids. With 0 bases removed from V and 4 bases from J, the gap between germline ends came to 10 bases. Germline V CDR1 and CDR2: LGHDT, YNNKEL (reference sequence). CDR3 nucleotides: TGTGCCAGCAGCCAAGATATGAGGGGTTACGAGCAGTACTTC. Its protein is CASSQDMRGYEQYF.